The 21 T cell receptor beta chains given below trace back to one sample, sequenced in a study of cytomegalovirus exposure and HLA in healthy donors. Primers included in the PCR were 60 Vbeta and 13 Jbeta primers. The assay was immunoSEQ multiplex PCR, and TCRdb's table has in-frame clones only and misses some. The sample holds approximately 60,000 clones, roughly 80% seen once. Sequencing was carried out using PBMCs. Source of these receptors: a man aged 30-40 years in good health and CMV-seronegative.

CDR3 coding DNA: TGCGCCAGCAGCGCCCTGGCAGGTCAAAACACCGGGGAGCTGTTTTTT. Translating gives CASSALAGQNTGELFF. This rearrangement joins TRBV5-1 to TRBJ2-2; no reliable D call. The CDR3 runs to 16 residues. The germline V gene has CDR1 SGHRS and CDR2 YFSETQ. V lost 4 bases and J lost 2, with 15 bases in between.

The chain recombines TRBV4-1 with TRBJ1-1; D remains ambiguous. The CDR3 loop spans 13 amino acids. The V end was cut by 0 bases, the J end by 6 bases, with 8 bases between. The germline gives CDR1 MGHRA, CDR2 YSYEKL. CDR3 coding DNA: TGCGCCAGCAGCCAAGAGAGGAGGGCTGAAGCTTTCTTT. It is translated as CASSQERRAEAFF.

The chain combines TRBV19 with TRBJ2-1; the match to TRBD1 covers 9 bases. J was trimmed by 8 bases and V by 0 bases; bases with no gene match: 5. The CDR3 runs to 15 residues. Germline CDR1 LNHDA, CDR2 SQIVND (reference sequence). CDR3 in amino acids: CASSIDRGQGYEQFF. CDR3 DNA sequence: TGTGCCAGTAGTATAGATCGGGGACAGGGCTATGAGCAGTTCTTC. Looking up the rest from reference TRBV19 and TRBJ2-1 gives the full variable domain: DGGITQSPKYLFRKEGQNVTLSCEQNLNHDAMYWYRQDPGQGLRLIYYSQIVNDFQKGDIAEGYSVSREKKESFPLTVTSAQKNPTAFYLCASSIDRGQGYEQFFGPGTRLTVL.

The chain combines TRBV5-5 with TRBJ1-4, with 7 bases lining up with TRBD1. Germline V lookup: CDR1 SGHKS, CDR2 YYEKEE (reference sequence). Losses at the gene ends were 4 bases for V and 8 bases for J; bases not matched to a gene: 14. CDR3 length equals 16 residues. CDR3 amino acids: CASSRDREVRGEKLFF. Written as DNA, the CDR3 is TGTGCCAGCAGCCGAGACAGGGAAGTGCGGGGCGAAAAACTGTTTTTT.

V is TRBV28 and J is TRBJ2-7; 7 bases align to TRBD2. CDR3 size: 14 residues. CDR1 is MDHEN and CDR2 is SYDVKM in the germline V gene. V shed 6 bases and J 3 bases; nucleotides not matched to a gene: 8. CDR3 coding DNA: TGTGCCAGCAGGGGGACTAACAGAAACTACGAGCAGTACTTC. Encoded protein: CASRGTNRNYEQYF.

V usage is TRBV21-1 and J usage is TRBJ1-5. TRBV21-1 is classified as a pseudogene. This CDR3 is built from 15 residues. CDR3 sequence reads: CASSNQPGNNQPQHF. CDR3 nucleotide sequence: TGTGCCAGCAGCAATCAACCGGGGAACAATCAGCCCCAGCATTTT.

The rearrangement uses TRBV30 and TRBJ2-5; 8 nucleotides match TRBD2. CDR3 size: 13 residues. CDR1 and CDR2 (germline): GTSNPN, SVGIG (reference sequence). Trimming at V came to 1 base and at J to 5 bases, leaving 3 bases not matched to a gene. The CDR3: CAWSDRGGETQYF. For the CDR3, the DNA is TGTGCCTGGAGTGACCGGGGGGGGGAGACCCAGTACTTC.

The V call is TRBV29-1, the J call TRBJ2-5, with 8 bases fitting TRBD1. V gave up 0 bases and J gave up 5 bases; unmatched junction bases: 8. The CDR3 sequence is 15 residues long. Germline CDR1 is SQVTM and CDR2 is ANQGSEA. This chain's CDR3 is CSVEDPQGARETQYF. Here the CDR3 DNA reads TGCAGCGTTGAAGATCCGCAGGGGGCACGGGAGACCCAGTACTTC.

CDR3 residues: CASRAPKSLAEDTQYF. CDR3 sequence (DNA): TGCGCCAGCAGGGCCCCGAAGTCGCTAGCGGAAGATACGCAGTATTTT. The V call is TRBV5-1, the J call TRBJ2-3; 7 bases are a match to TRBD2. Unmatched junction bases numbered 14, after V lost 5 bases and J lost 5 bases. The CDR3 is 16 residues long. CDR1 is SGHRS, CDR2 YFSETQ, per germline.

This chain joins TRBV5-4 and TRBJ2-3, with TRBD1 matching over 9 bases. After removal of 4 bases from V and 1 base from J, the junction contained 4 bases not matched to a gene. The CDR3 totals 15 residues. From germline, CDR1 is SGHNT and CDR2 YYREEE (reference sequence). The CDR3 is CASSRRTGGTDTQYF. CDR3 DNA: TGTGCCAGCAGCCGCCGGACAGGGGGCACAGATACGCAGTATTTT.

The CDR3 loop is CASSLGPGDTYEQYF. For the CDR3, the DNA is TGTGCCAGCAGCTTAGGTCCTGGAGATACCTACGAGCAGTACTTC. The chain uses TRBV11-2 and TRBJ2-7; D is ambiguous. The CDR3 totals 15 residues. Trimming pared 1 base from V and 2 bases from J, leaving 12 bases between. Germline CDR1 SGHAT, CDR2 FQNNGV.

The chain uses TRBV6-5 and TRBJ1-1, with D possibly TRBD1 on 6 matching bases. Trimming shortened V by 6 bases and J by 8 bases, and 19 bases separated the two germline ends. This CDR3 region has 14 residues. In germline, CDR1 is MNHEY, CDR2 SVGAGI. CDR3 in amino acids: CASSPRGGRAEAFF. CDR3 nucleotide sequence: TGTGCCAGCAGCCCGAGGGGGGGGCGCGCCGAAGCTTTCTTT.

The rearrangement uses TRBV6-5 and TRBJ1-4; D is undetermined. V lost 2 bases and J 4 bases, leaving 5 bases between the germline ends. This CDR3 contains 13 residues. CDR1 is MNHEY, CDR2 SVGAGI, per germline. The CDR3 nucleotides read TGTGCCAGCAGTTACGAGATTAATGAAAAACTGTTTTTT. It specifies CASSYEINEKLFF.

The V and J genes are TRBV1 and TRBJ1-2; TRBD1 reflects the table's D call only, with no check against the DNA. TRBV1 is given as a pseudogene. CDR3 size: 15 residues. CDR3 bases: TGCACCAGCAGCCAATCGACAGGGCCCGGCTATGGCTACACCTTC. It is translated as CTSSQSTGPGYGYTF.

The chain carries TRBV13 and TRBJ2-3, with 9 nucleotides matching TRBD1. J gave up 5 bases and V 4 bases, and 7 bases lay outside the gene matches. Germline-derived CDR1 and CDR2 are PRHDT and FYEKMQ (reference sequence). The CDR3 covers 15 residues. The CDR3 coding sequence is TGTGCCAGCAGCTCACCGGGACAGGGAAAAGATACGCAGTATTTT. Protein sequence: CASSSPGQGKDTQYF.

The chain uses TRBV7-2 and TRBJ2-5, with 9 bases that match TRBD1. Losses at the gene ends were 1 base for V and 1 base for J; bases not matched to a gene: 7. This CDR3 has 17 amino acids. CDR1 is SGHTA, CDR2 FQGNSA, per germline. Here the CDR3 DNA reads TGTGCCAGCAGCTTAGGGTACGGGACAGGGCTCCAAGAGACCCAGTACTTC. This codes for CASSLGYGTGLQETQYF.

This chain uses TRBV5-4 with TRBJ1-2, with 7 bases aligning to TRBD1. Germline-derived CDR1 and CDR2 are SGHNT and YYREEE (reference sequence). The CDR3 contains 19 residues. Trimming at V came to 4 bases and at J to 5 bases, leaving 23 bases not matched to a gene. The CDR3: CASSPPRQGISARLYGYTF. The CDR3 coding sequence is TGTGCCAGCAGCCCACCAAGACAGGGTATCTCTGCCAGGCTATATGGCTACACCTTC.

Sample share makes this clone medium-sized. The V call is TRBV5-1, the J call TRBJ2-1; 8 positions agree with TRBD1. CDR1 SGHRS and CDR2 YFSETQ come from the germline V gene. The CDR3 contains 15 residues. V dropped 7 bases and J dropped 4; count of bases not matched to a gene: 10. The CDR3 DNA reads TGCGCCAGCCAGTATGGGACAGGATTTTACAATGAGCAGTTCTTC. This sequence encodes CASQYGTGFYNEQFF.

This chain links TRBV28 with TRBJ1-2; 11 bases agree with TRBD1. CDR3 length: 15 amino acids. V trimming: 5 bases; J trimming: 4 bases; junction bases outside the gene matches: 6. From germline, CDR1 is MDHEN and CDR2 SYDVKM. The CDR3 is CASSVAGTGGYGYTF. CDR3 nucleotide sequence: TGTGCCAGCAGTGTCGCCGGGACAGGGGGCTATGGCTACACCTTC.

Comment on this clone: Its ends do not fully match the called genes, so a read error is possible. This chain joins TRBV5-4 and TRBJ1-2, with D perhaps matching TRBD1 (6 bases). The CDR3 is made up of 13 amino acids. The V gene's germline CDR1 is SGHNT and CDR2 YYREEE (reference sequence). The CDR3 here is CASSPIQGRLLYF. As DNA, the CDR3 is TGTGCCAGCAGCCCTATACAGGGACGGCTCCTCTACTTC.

The chain links TRBV7-2 to TRBJ2-5; 7 positions agree with TRBD1. The CDR3 loop spans 18 amino acids. Germline values: CDR1 SGHTA, CDR2 FQGNSA. V lost 5 bases to trimming and J lost 0 bases; unmatched junction nucleotides: 15. The CDR3, as DNA: TGTGCCAGCAGCCCCCGTTATGAGAGGGGACAGTACCAAGAGACCCAGTACTTC. Translated, it gives CASSPRYERGQYQETQYF. Based on the CDR3 plus reference TRBV7-2 and TRBJ2-5, the full variable domain is GAGVSQSPSNKVTEKGKDVELRCDPISGHTALYWYRQSLGQGLEFLIYFQGNSAPDKSGLPSDRFSAERTGGSVSTLTIQRTQQEDSAVYLCASSPRYERGQYQETQYFGPGTRLLVL.